Below are 16 T cell receptor beta chains sequenced from a single sample in a study of blood T cell repertoires in COVID-19. TCRdb's copy holds only in-frame clones and misses some; the assay was immunoSEQ multiplex PCR. Here the sample spans 180,000 or so clones, approximately 85% being singletons. Sequencing was performed on peripheral blood. Receptor source: a man aged 55 to 70 who had recovered from COVID-19.

In the case of this clone: A read error may produce the germline difference seen at one junction end. The chain joins TRBV5-1 to TRBJ1-4; D is perhaps TRBD1 (5 bases). The length of the CDR3 is 13 residues. Germline V CDR1 and CDR2: SGHRS, YFSETQ. CDR3 DNA: TGCGCCAGCAGCTTGGATCCCCAGGGCAGGAGTTATTTT. This sequence encodes CASSLDPQGRSYF.

The CDR3 is CATSDFADTQYF. The CDR3 region has the DNA TGTGCCACCAGTGATTTCGCAGATACGCAGTATTTT. The chain recombines TRBV24-1 with TRBJ2-3; no clear D. Trimming stripped 1 base from V and 4 bases from J, with 2 bases between. The germline V gene encodes CDR1 KGHDR and CDR2 SFDVKD. The CDR3 runs 12 residues.

The gene calls are TRBV21-1 and TRBJ1-1; the table's D gene call, TRBD1, was not cross checked with the DNA. TRBV21-1 is tagged as a pseudogene. This CDR3 spans 13 amino acids. CDR3 protein: CASNGQGGTEAFF. The CDR3 region has the DNA TGTGCCAGCAACGGACAGGGGGGCACTGAAGCTTTCTTT.

The chain uses TRBV14 and TRBJ2-7; no clear D. V lost 4 bases, J lost 5 bases, and 3 bases lay in between. The V gene's germline CDR1 is SGHDN and CDR2 FVKESK. The length of the CDR3 is 10 residues. The CDR3 here is CASSRNEQYF. The CDR3 DNA follows: TGTGCCAGCAGCCGTAACGAGCAGTACTTC.

There are a few counts of this clone. The chain has TRBV11-2 and TRBJ2-7, with 16 bases aligning to TRBD2. Germline assignment: CDR1 SGHAT and CDR2 FQNNGV. The CDR3 covers 18 residues. The J segment lost 6 bases and the V segment lost 3 bases, leaving 11 bases of the junction unmatched. The CDR3 nucleotides read TGTGCCAGCAGCTTCCTTCCCGGGACTAGCGGGGGGGCCGGCGAGCAGTACTTC. This sequence encodes CASSFLPGTSGGAGEQYF. Based on the CDR3 plus reference TRBV11-2 and TRBJ2-7, the full variable domain is EAGVAQSPRYKIIEKRQSVAFWCNPISGHATLYWYQQILGQGPKLLIQFQNNGVVDDSQLPKDRFSAERLKGVDSTLKIQPAKLEDSAVYLCASSFLPGTSGGAGEQYFGPGTRLTVT.

The chain employs TRBV29-1 and TRBJ2-1; 10 bases map to TRBD2. The CDR3 is made up of 15 amino acids. With 3 bases clipped from V and 3 bases from J, the junction kept 5 bases outside the gene matches. The germline V gene encodes CDR1 SQVTM and CDR2 ANQGSEA. CDR3 in amino acids: CSVEGASGGYNEQFF. CDR3 nucleotide sequence: TGCAGCGTTGAGGGGGCTAGCGGGGGCTACAATGAGCAGTTCTTC.

V and J are TRBV7-2 and TRBJ2-7; 12 bases fit TRBD2. Trimming cost V 7 bases and J 2 bases; bases outside gene matches: 3. This CDR3 has 14 amino acids. Looked up from germline, CDR1 is SGHTA and CDR2 is FQGNSA. The chain's CDR3 is CASTPSGGAYEQYF. CDR3 DNA: TGTGCCAGCACCCCTAGCGGGGGGGCCTACGAGCAGTACTTC.

In nucleotides, the CDR3 is TGTGCCAGCAGCGTAGATGACGAGGGCCAGCCCCAGCATTTT. Encoded protein: CASSVDDEGQPQHF. This chain links TRBV9 with TRBJ1-5; no reliable D call. The CDR3 covers 14 residues. V was trimmed by 0 bases and J by 7 bases, leaving 11 bases between them. Germline loops: CDR1 SGDLS, CDR2 YYNGEE.

The chain links TRBV27 to TRBJ1-2; tentative D call: TRBD1 (5 bases). The V gene's germline CDR1 is MNHEY and CDR2 SMNVEV (reference sequence). Deletions cut 4 bases from V and 3 bases from J, with 12 bases between. The CDR3 extends over 14 amino acids. The CDR3 bases are TGTGCCAGCAGTTCTTGGGGCAGCCACTATGGCTACACCTTC. Residues: CASSSWGSHYGYTF.

The chain carries TRBV3-1 (or the pseudogene TRBV3-2) and TRBJ2-6, with D perhaps TRBD2 (6 bases). Germline CDR1 reads LGHDT; CDR2 reads YNNKEL (reference sequence). Trimming took off 0 bases at V and 0 bases at J, with 6 bases between the two ends. The length of the CDR3 is 16 residues. CDR3 in amino acids: CASSQEGGSGANVLTF. CDR3 nucleotides: TGTGCCAGCAGCCAAGAGGGGGGCTCTGGGGCCAACGTCCTGACTTTC.

The rearrangement joins TRBV29-1 to TRBJ1-1; 8 bases line up with TRBD1. The CDR3 is 14 amino acids. The germline V gene has CDR1 SQVTM and CDR2 ANQGSEA. V trimming: 4 bases; J trimming: 1 base; junction bases outside the gene matches: 5. The CDR3 sequence: CSVVAGGTNTEAFF. The CDR3 DNA reads TGCAGCGTTGTGGCAGGGGGCACGAACACTGAAGCTTTCTTT.

The J gene is TRBJ2-3, the V gene TRBV5-5; D remains ambiguous. V lost 3 bases, J lost 10 bases, and 12 bases lay in between. The CDR3 is 12 residues long. Germline V gives CDR1 SGHKS, CDR2 YYEKEE (reference sequence). CDR3 sequence: CASSSPTRSQYF. Written as DNA, the CDR3 is TGTGCCAGCAGCTCCCCAACCCGGTCGCAGTATTTT.

The V gene is TRBV29-1, the J gene TRBJ2-5, with 7 bases lining up with TRBD2. This CDR3 region has 12 residues. V gave up 6 bases and J gave up 5 bases; unmatched junction bases: 6. Germline CDR1 reads SQVTM; CDR2 reads ANQGSEA. CDR3 in amino acids: CSVRLASETQYF. CDR3 DNA sequence: TGCAGCGTCCGACTAGCCTCGGAGACCCAGTACTTC. The whole variable domain, filled in from reference TRBV29-1 and TRBJ2-5, reads SAVISQKPSRDICQRGTSLTIQCQVDSQVTMMFWYRQQPGQSLTLIATANQGSEATYESGFVIDKFPISRPNLTFSTLTVSNMSPEDSSIYLCSVRLASETQYFGPGTRLLVL.

This clone was observed once. The V gene is TRBV6-5, the J gene TRBJ2-7; TRBD1 agrees at 7 bases. The CDR3 loop spans 14 amino acids. Germline V gene lookup returns CDR1 MNHEY and CDR2 SVGAGI. Unmatched junction bases numbered 8, after V lost 4 bases and J lost 5 bases. The CDR3 sequence: CASSSEDRAHEQYF. The CDR3, as DNA: TGTGCCAGCAGTTCCGAAGACAGGGCCCACGAGCAGTACTTC.

The chain combines TRBV5-1 with TRBJ2-1, with TRBD1 matching 10 bases. The ends lost 3 bases at V and 10 bases at J; junction bases unmatched: 7. Germline CDR1 is SGHRS and CDR2 is YFSETQ. The CDR3 is 14 amino acids. CDR3 residues: CASSSGQGLGEQFF. CDR3 nucleotides: TGCGCCAGCAGCTCGGGACAGGGGCTAGGAGAGCAGTTCTTC.

This clone was found once. The chain uses TRBV9 and TRBJ2-1; tentative D call: TRBD1 (6 bases). Trimming left V 3 bases short and J 3 bases short, with 10 bases between. Germline assignment: CDR1 SGDLS and CDR2 YYNGEE. The CDR3 is 14 residues long. CDR3 residues: CASSARQVYNEQFF. CDR3 coding DNA: TGTGCCAGCAGCGCCAGACAGGTCTACAATGAGCAGTTCTTC.